These 7 T cell receptor beta chains originate from one sample sequenced in a study of T cell responses to AZD1222 COVID-19 vaccine (dated by TCRdb to the early 2020s). Receptor libraries were prepared by the immunoSEQ multiplex PCR assay. Imported from immuneACCESS, the table was reduced by TCRdb to in-frame sequences with V and J called. These copies leave out some clones; in studies compared against another copy, an unresolved V gene accounts for under half, and the cause of the remainder is not known. The sample profile shows 85,000 to 130,000 clones; approximately 88% of them were found once. Around 9.4% of the sample is in the top ten clones. This sample's time point label indicates: baseline before first vaccination. Here the sequenced sample was peripheral blood, taken on day 0 of AZD1222 vaccination. These receptors were collected from an adult in good health.

The chain employs TRBV29-1 and TRBJ1-2; D ambiguous. Germline CDR1 and CDR2: SQVTM and ANQGSEA. The V end lost 6 bases, the J end lost 10 bases, and 18 bases lay between the germline ends. The CDR3 sequence is 12 residues long. CDR3 region: CSVAFYTSDYTF. Written as DNA, the CDR3 is TGCAGCGTCGCTTTTTATACATCGGACTACACCTTC.

The chain joins TRBV27 to TRBJ1-3; D is uncertain. There are 16 residues in the CDR3. V gave up 6 bases and J gave up 0 bases, with 15 bases separating them. CDR1 and CDR2 from the germline V gene are MNHEY and SMNVEV (reference sequence). CDR3 coding DNA: TGTGCCAGCAGCTCCCTGGGTGGCCGCTCTGGAAACACCATATATTTT. This sequence encodes CASSSLGGRSGNTIYF.

A remark on this clone: Other DNA sequences in this specimen translate into the identical CDR3. This rearrangement joins TRBV7-2 to TRBJ1-1; D is uncertain. This CDR3 has 13 residues. Germline CDR1 is SGHTA and CDR2 is FQGNSA. V lost 5 bases to trimming and J lost 2 bases, with 9 bases between them. The CDR3 loop reads CASSRVGNTEAFF. The CDR3 DNA is TGTGCCAGCAGCCGGGTTGGAAACACTGAAGCTTTCTTT.

The chain couples TRBV2 to TRBJ2-7; D is tentatively TRBD1 or TRBD2 (5 bases each). Germline V gene data show CDR1 as SNHLY and CDR2 as FYNNEI. The germline V and J ends were trimmed by 6 bases and 3 bases, with 18 bases remaining between them. The CDR3 consists of 15 residues. The CDR3 reads CASSSGTLVVYEQYF. The CDR3 DNA is TGTGCCAGCAGCTCCGGGACCCTCGTGGTCTACGAGCAGTACTTC.

The V and J genes are TRBV18 and TRBJ1-1, with D perhaps matching TRBD1 (6 bases). CDR1 and CDR2 (germline): KGHSH, LQKENI. This CDR3 comprises 12 residues. V was cut by 8 bases and J by 2 bases, with 9 bases left in between. The CDR3 loop is CASNRANTEAFF. CDR3 nucleotides: TGTGCCAGCAACAGGGCCAACACTGAAGCTTTCTTT.

The V call is TRBV19, the J call TRBJ2-4; the match to TRBD2 covers 10 bases. The trim removed 5 bases at V and 5 bases at J, leaving 12 bases unmatched. CDR1 and CDR2 from the germline V gene are LNHDA and SQIVND (reference sequence). The CDR3 spans 17 residues. The CDR3 reads CASSALTSGTSENIQYF. CDR3 in DNA: TGTGCCAGTAGTGCCCTCACTAGCGGGACCTCGGAAAACATTCAGTACTTC.

This clone was seen just once. The chain joins TRBV5-4 to TRBJ1-2, with D maybe TRBD1 (5 bases). Germline V gives CDR1 SGHNT, CDR2 YYREEE (reference sequence). The CDR3 consists of 14 residues. V was clipped by 1 base and J by 8 bases, with 15 bases between them. CDR3: CASSLSRQGWGYTF. The CDR3 DNA sequence: TGTGCCAGCAGCTTGAGTCGGCAGGGCTGGGGCTACACCTTC.